Below, 14 T cell receptor beta chains from the same sample are listed, as sequenced in a study of CD8 T cells in Susac syndrome. Reverse transcription used about 0.45 to 1 ug RNA and random hexamers. TCRdb itself ran the immunoSEQ multiplex PCR reads through MiXCR, one entry per CDR3 protein. Of around 300,000 distinct CDR3 sequences in the sample, 70% to 90% were seen once. The source material was CD8+ T cells from PBMCs. The receptors shown here come from a human donor with multiple sclerosis.

V is TRBV25-1 and J is TRBJ2-3, with TRBD2 as a possible D gene (5 bases). Looked up from germline, CDR1 is MGHDK and CDR2 is SYGVNS. V was clipped by 4 bases and J by 4 bases, with 21 bases between them. This CDR3 has 17 residues. CDR3 in DNA: TGTGCCAGCAGTGGTTACGGGAACCCTACCCCCGCAGATACGCAGTATTTT. This gives the protein CASSGYGNPTPADTQYF.

This chain joins TRBV6-5 and TRBJ2-3; D remains ambiguous. V lost 6 bases and J 6 bases, leaving 10 bases between the germline ends. This CDR3 is built from 12 residues. Germline assignment: CDR1 MNHEY and CDR2 SVGAGI. DNA for the CDR3: TGTGCCAGCAGGCGAACGGCGGATACGCAGTATTTT. It is translated as CASRRTADTQYF.

The rearrangement uses TRBV3-1 and TRBJ2-7; possibly TRBD2 for D (6 bases). This CDR3 has 16 amino acids. The V end lost 1 base, the J end lost 2 bases, and 15 bases lay between the germline ends. Germline V lookup: CDR1 LGHDT, CDR2 YNNKEL (reference sequence). CDR3 residues: CASSQGQTGAPYEQYF. CDR3 nucleotides: TGTGCCAGCAGCCAAGGGCAGACGGGAGCCCCCTACGAGCAGTACTTC.

CDR3 coding DNA: TGTGCCAGCAGCGCGACAGTGATGAACACTGAAGCTTTCTTT. Its protein is CASSATVMNTEAFF. The chain employs TRBV7-8 and TRBJ1-1; a possible D gene is TRBD1 (5 bases). The CDR3 has 14 residues. Deletions cut 5 bases from V and 0 bases from J, with 10 bases between. The germline CDR1 and CDR2 sequences are SGHVS and FQNEAQ.

This chain joins TRBV27 and TRBJ2-7; D remains unclear. Germline-derived CDR1 and CDR2 are MNHEY and SMNVEV (reference sequence). Deletions cut 6 bases from V and 2 bases from J, with 11 bases between. This CDR3 region has 13 residues. CDR3 bases: TGTGCCAGCAGACCTTCCGGGCCCTACGAGCAGTACTTC. It is translated as CASRPSGPYEQYF.

The J gene is TRBJ1-6, the V gene TRBV4-3, with TRBD1 as a possible D gene (5 bases). Looked up from germline, CDR1 is LGHNA and CDR2 is YSLEER. Trimming took off 1 base at V and 0 bases at J, with 10 bases between the two ends. The CDR3 has 17 residues. The CDR3 nucleotides are TGCGCCAGCAGCCAAGGAGGGACGAGCTCCTATAATTCACCCCTCCACTTT. Translating gives CASSQGGTSSYNSPLHF.

CDR3 region: CAISAQAYNEQFF. CDR3 nucleotide sequence: TGTGCCATCAGCGCACAGGCGTACAATGAGCAGTTCTTC. The V and J genes are TRBV10-3 and TRBJ2-1, with a weak D call TRBD1 (5 bases). From germline, CDR1 is ENHRY and CDR2 SYGVKD. Trimming stripped 6 bases from V and 4 bases from J, with 10 bases between. The CDR3 runs to 13 residues.

This clonotype was observed a single time. The chain carries TRBV27 and TRBJ2-7, with D perhaps TRBD1 or TRBD2 (5 bases each). V lost 2 bases to trimming and J lost 2 bases, with 16 bases between them. The germline gives CDR1 MNHEY, CDR2 SMNVEV (reference sequence). This CDR3 region has 16 residues. CDR3 amino acids: CASSLLLPEGTYEQYF. For the CDR3, the DNA is TGTGCCAGCAGTTTACTACTACCCGAGGGGACCTACGAGCAGTACTTC.

The CDR3 coding sequence is TGTGCCAGCAGCTTAGGTACAGGATGGGGTAGCACAGATACGCAGTATTTT. This codes for CASSLGTGWGSTDTQYF. This chain uses TRBV13 with TRBJ2-3, with a weak D call TRBD1 (5 bases). Trimming stripped 0 bases from V and 0 bases from J, with 13 bases between. CDR3 length equals 17 residues. Germline V gene sequence: CDR1 PRHDT, CDR2 FYEKMQ (reference sequence).

The chain links TRBV19 to TRBJ2-7; a possible D gene is TRBD1 (5 bases). CDR1 and CDR2 (germline): LNHDA, SQIVND (reference sequence). This CDR3 has 14 amino acids. The V and J ends lost 6 bases and 0 bases respectively, with 12 bases between them. In DNA form, the CDR3 reads TGTGCCAGTAGACTTACAGGTTACTCCTACGAGCAGTACTTC. Encoded protein: CASRLTGYSYEQYF. Variable domain in full (rest from reference TRBV19 and TRBJ2-7): DGGITQSPKYLFRKEGQNVTLSCEQNLNHDAMYWYRQDPGQGLRLIYYSQIVNDFQKGDIAEGYSVSREKKESFPLTVTSAQKNPTAFYLCASRLTGYSYEQYFGPGTRLTVT.

The genes are TRBV27 and TRBJ2-1; no firm D call. Germline loops: CDR1 MNHEY, CDR2 SMNVEV (reference sequence). The CDR3 has 14 amino acids. The V end was cut by 2 bases, the J end by 4 bases, with 9 bases between. The CDR3 DNA follows: TGTGCCAGCAGTTTACTAGTGTCGTACAATGAGCAGTTCTTC. Its translation: CASSLLVSYNEQFF.

The chain joins TRBV28 to TRBJ2-3; D is uncertain. Trimming shortened V by 5 bases and J by 4 bases, and 4 bases separated the two germline ends. Germline V gene sequence: CDR1 MDHEN, CDR2 SYDVKM. The CDR3 is made up of 11 amino acids. The CDR3, as DNA: TGTGCCAGCAGTGGGCCAGATACGCAGTATTTT. Protein: CASSGPDTQYF.

The chain carries TRBV28 and TRBJ2-3; D is perhaps TRBD1 (5 bases). This CDR3 spans 15 amino acids. Germline V gives CDR1 MDHEN, CDR2 SYDVKM. The ends were cut back, 3 bases at V and 0 bases at J, with 10 bases in the middle. In nucleotides, the CDR3 is TGTGCCAGCAGTTTCCGACAGCACAGCACAGATACGCAGTATTTT. Amino acids: CASSFRQHSTDTQYF.

This clonotype was counted ten times or more. The rearrangement uses TRBV27 and TRBJ2-1; perhaps TRBD2 as D (6 bases). The ends were cut back, 3 bases at V and 4 bases at J, with 7 bases in the middle. CDR1 is MNHEY and CDR2 is SMNVEV in the germline V gene (reference sequence). The CDR3 covers 13 residues. In DNA, the CDR3 is TGTGCCAGCAGTTTGGGACTTTACAATGAGCAGTTCTTC. Translating it yields CASSLGLYNEQFF.